This T cell receptor (beta chain) was observed in a study of human T cells and chemical hapten exposure. Study information: Largely, small differences in pooled library volume made per-sample TCR yields vary. Findings of the study overall: Once DPC sensitization occurred, TCRs above 1 in 1000 frequency showed no change.

As to time point: patch test 3, about 24 weeks after DPC sensitization. The sample's treatment: therapeutic diphenylcyclopropenone sensitization with weekly scalp DPC. Blood draws preceded each patch test application. About this clonotype itself: The antigen is not known.

Per the authors' pipeline: Sample-level TCR yields exhibited a median of approximately 88,000, with a range of 23,224 to 690,600. TCRdb analysed the RACE reads with MiXCR anew, one entry per CDR3 protein. TCRdb, rather than the study authors, made the V and J calls. This table has 90,000 to 140,000 distinct CDR3 sequences, about 34% appearing once. The V end was cut by 5 bases, the J end by 10 bases, with 21 bases between. This CDR3 has 13 amino acids. Germline V lookup: CDR1 DFQATT, CDR2 SNEGSKA (reference sequence). The chain has TRBV20-1 and TRBJ2-7; maybe TRBD2 (5 bases). This clonotype originated in a man aged 40-49 years with alopecia areata. Some clones in this sample may be carry-over from other donors' samples. The sequencing used whole blood, collected in connection with sensitization to the hapten diphenylcyclopropenone (DPC). The CDR3 sequence is CSAGEHGWVRQYF. Written as DNA, the CDR3 is TGCAGTGCTGGGGAGCATGGTTGGGTCCGACAGTACTTC.